This passage covers 6 T cell receptor beta chains from one sample sequenced in a study of cytomegalovirus exposure and HLA in healthy donors. The PCR employed 60 Vbeta primers together with 13 Jbeta primers. The data were produced by immunoSEQ multiplex PCR, yet TCRdb's version contains in-frame clones alone and is incomplete. The sample lists around 130,000 clones; over 70% were seen once. The specimen was PBMCs. The receptors here all came from a woman in her forties in good health and CMV-seropositive.

V gene TRBV7-9 combines with J gene TRBJ1-2; TRBD1 matches 7 bases. The CDR3 extends over 15 amino acids. CDR1 SEHNR and CDR2 FQNEAQ come from the germline V gene (reference sequence). V lost 5 bases to trimming and J lost 5 bases; unmatched junction nucleotides: 11. The CDR3 coding sequence is TGTGCCAGCAGCGCGGGCGGCGCAGGGGGTTATGGCTACACCTTC. Residues: CASSAGGAGGYGYTF.

The V and J genes are TRBV11-2 and TRBJ2-3; D gene ambiguous. There are 11 residues in the CDR3. Trimming pared 4 bases from V and 6 bases from J, leaving 5 bases between. Per the germline V gene, CDR1 is SGHAT and CDR2 is FQNNGV. The CDR3 nucleotides are TGTGCCAGCAGCTCCATCGATACGCAGTATTTT. Protein product: CASSSIDTQYF.

This sequence joins TRBV7-9 and TRBJ1-2, with 10 bases matching TRBD1. After removal of 6 bases from V and 8 bases from J, the junction contained 12 bases not matched to a gene. Germline lookup yields CDR1 SEHNR and CDR2 FQNEAQ (reference sequence). The CDR3 contains 15 residues. CDR3 in amino acids: CASRLSTGGASGYTF. CDR3 in DNA: TGTGCCAGCAGACTGTCGACAGGGGGCGCTTCGGGCTACACCTTC. Based on the CDR3 plus reference TRBV7-9 and TRBJ1-2, the full variable domain is DTGVSQNPRHKITKRGQNVTFRCDPISEHNRLYWYRQTLGQGPEFLTYFQNEAQLEKSRLLSDRFSAERPKGSFSTLEIQRTEQGDSAMYLCASRLSTGGASGYTFGSGTRLTVV.

This chain links TRBV7-2 with TRBJ1-5; the D gene is possibly TRBD1 (5 bases). This CDR3 is built from 15 residues. Germline V gene sequence: CDR1 SGHTA, CDR2 FQGNSA. V was clipped by 1 base and J by 4 bases, with 11 bases between them. For the CDR3, the DNA is TGTGCCAGCAGCTTAGACGGACGACAGAATCAGCCCCAGCATTTT. This sequence encodes CASSLDGRQNQPQHF.

The V call is TRBV19, the J call TRBJ2-7, with D unresolved. Trimming cost V 3 bases and J 2 bases, with 5 bases left between them. CDR1 LNHDA and CDR2 SQIVND come from the germline V gene (reference sequence). The CDR3 sequence is 12 residues long. The CDR3 nucleotides read TGTGCCAGTAGTATTTCTACCTACGAGCAGTACTTC. It encodes CASSISTYEQYF.

V gene TRBV7-8 combines with J gene TRBJ1-1; 7 bases align to TRBD1. Germline CDR1 and CDR2: SGHVS and FQNEAQ. After removal of 5 bases from V and 0 bases from J, the junction contained 3 bases not matched to a gene. The CDR3 is 14 amino acids. CDR3 sequence reads: CASSRTGVNTEAFF. CDR3 sequence (DNA): TGTGCCAGCAGCCGTACAGGGGTGAACACTGAAGCTTTCTTT.